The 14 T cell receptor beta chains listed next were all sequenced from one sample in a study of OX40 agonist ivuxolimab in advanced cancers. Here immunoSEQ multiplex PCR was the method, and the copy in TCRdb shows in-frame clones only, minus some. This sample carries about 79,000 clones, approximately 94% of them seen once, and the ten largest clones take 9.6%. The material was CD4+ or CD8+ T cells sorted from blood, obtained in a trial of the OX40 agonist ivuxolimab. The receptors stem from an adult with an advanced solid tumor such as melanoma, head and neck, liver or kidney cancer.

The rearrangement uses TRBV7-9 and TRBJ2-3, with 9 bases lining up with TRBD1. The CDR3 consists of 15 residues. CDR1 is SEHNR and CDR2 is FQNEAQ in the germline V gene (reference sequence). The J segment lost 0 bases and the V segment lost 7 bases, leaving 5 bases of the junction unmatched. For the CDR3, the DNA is TGTGCCAGCACCCTCGGACAGGGGAGCACAGATACGCAGTATTTT. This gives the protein CASTLGQGSTDTQYF. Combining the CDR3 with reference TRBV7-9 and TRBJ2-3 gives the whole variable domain DTGVSQNPRHKITKRGQNVTFRCDPISEHNRLYWYRQTLGQGPEFLTYFQNEAQLEKSRLLSDRFSAERPKGSFSTLEIQRTEQGDSAMYLCASTLGQGSTDTQYFGPGTRLTVL.

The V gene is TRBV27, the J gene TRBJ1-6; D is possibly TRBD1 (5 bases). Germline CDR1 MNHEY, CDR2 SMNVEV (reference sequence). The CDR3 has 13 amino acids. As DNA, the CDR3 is TGTGCAAGCCGGGCTAGGGGTGGTTCACCCCTCCACTTT. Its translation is CASRARGGSPLHF.

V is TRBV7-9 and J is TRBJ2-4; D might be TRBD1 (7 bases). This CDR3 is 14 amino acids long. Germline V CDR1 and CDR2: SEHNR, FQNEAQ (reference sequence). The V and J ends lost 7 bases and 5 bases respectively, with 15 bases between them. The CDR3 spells CASIHQGGENIQYF. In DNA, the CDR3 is TGTGCCAGCATTCACCAGGGGGGTGAAAACATTCAGTACTTC.

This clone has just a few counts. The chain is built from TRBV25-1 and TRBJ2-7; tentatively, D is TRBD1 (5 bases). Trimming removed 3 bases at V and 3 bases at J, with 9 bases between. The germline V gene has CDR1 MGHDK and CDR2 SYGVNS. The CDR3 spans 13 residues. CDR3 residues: CASSDRARYEQYF. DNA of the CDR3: TGTGCCAGCAGTGACAGGGCCCGCTACGAGCAGTACTTC.

DNA for the CDR3: TGCGCCAGCAGCTCCCAGGATAGCTCCTACAATGAGCAGTTCTTC. Residues: CASSSQDSSYNEQFF. This rearrangement joins TRBV5-1 to TRBJ2-1; D uncertain. Between the trimmed V and J ends, which lost 3 bases and 0 bases, there was a span of 10 bases. The CDR3 length is 15 residues. Per the germline V gene, CDR1 is SGHRS and CDR2 is YFSETQ.

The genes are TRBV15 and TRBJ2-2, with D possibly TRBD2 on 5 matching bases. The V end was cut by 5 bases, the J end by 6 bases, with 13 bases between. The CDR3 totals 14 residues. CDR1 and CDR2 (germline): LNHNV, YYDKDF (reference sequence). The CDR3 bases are TGTGCCACCAGCGGCCTCCTAGCTCCCGGGGAGCTGTTTTTT. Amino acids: CATSGLLAPGELFF.

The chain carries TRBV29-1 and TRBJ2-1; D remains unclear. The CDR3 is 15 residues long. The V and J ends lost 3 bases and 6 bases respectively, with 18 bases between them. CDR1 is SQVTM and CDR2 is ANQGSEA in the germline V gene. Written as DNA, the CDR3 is TGCAGCGTTGACGGGCTGGGTTCGACCCTCAATGAGCAGTTCTTC. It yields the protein CSVDGLGSTLNEQFF.

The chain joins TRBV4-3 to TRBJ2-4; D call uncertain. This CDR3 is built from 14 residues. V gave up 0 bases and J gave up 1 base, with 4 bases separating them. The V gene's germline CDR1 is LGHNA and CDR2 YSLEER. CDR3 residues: CASSQDKAKNIQYF. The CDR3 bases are TGCGCCAGCAGCCAAGATAAGGCCAAAAACATTCAGTACTTC.

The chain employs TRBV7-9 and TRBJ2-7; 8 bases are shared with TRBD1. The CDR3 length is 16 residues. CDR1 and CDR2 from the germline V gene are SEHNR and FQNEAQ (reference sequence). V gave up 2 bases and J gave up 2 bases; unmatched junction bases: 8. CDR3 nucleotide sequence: TGTGCCAGCAGCTTACTTTCAGGGGGCATAACCTACGAGCAGTACTTC. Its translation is CASSLLSGGITYEQYF.

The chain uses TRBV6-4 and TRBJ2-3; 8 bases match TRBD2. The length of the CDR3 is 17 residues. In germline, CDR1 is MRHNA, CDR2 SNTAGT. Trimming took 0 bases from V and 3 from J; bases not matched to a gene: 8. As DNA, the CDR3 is TGTGCCAGCAGTGACTCGATTACGGGAGGGCCGACAGATACGCAGTATTTT. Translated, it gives CASSDSITGGPTDTQYF.

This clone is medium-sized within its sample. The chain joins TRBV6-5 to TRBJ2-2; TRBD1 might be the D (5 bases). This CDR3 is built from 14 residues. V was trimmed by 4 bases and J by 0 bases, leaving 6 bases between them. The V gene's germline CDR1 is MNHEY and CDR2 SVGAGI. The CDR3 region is CASSWTTNTGELFF. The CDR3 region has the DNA TGTGCCAGCAGTTGGACAACGAACACCGGGGAGCTGTTTTTT.

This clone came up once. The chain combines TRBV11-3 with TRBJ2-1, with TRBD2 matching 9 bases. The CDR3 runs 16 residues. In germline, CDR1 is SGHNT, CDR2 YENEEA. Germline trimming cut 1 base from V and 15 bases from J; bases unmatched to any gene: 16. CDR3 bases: TGTGCCAGCAGCTTAGGGGTTAGCGGGGGCCATACGGGCCCGTTCTTC. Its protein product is CASSLGVSGGHTGPFF.

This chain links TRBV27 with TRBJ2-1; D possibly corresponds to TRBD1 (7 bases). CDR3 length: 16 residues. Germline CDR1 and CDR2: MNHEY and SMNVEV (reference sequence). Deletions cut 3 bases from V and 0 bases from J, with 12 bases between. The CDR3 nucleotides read TGTGCCAGCAGTTTCAGGGGGGCCAGCTCCTACAATGAGCAGTTCTTC. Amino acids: CASSFRGASSYNEQFF.

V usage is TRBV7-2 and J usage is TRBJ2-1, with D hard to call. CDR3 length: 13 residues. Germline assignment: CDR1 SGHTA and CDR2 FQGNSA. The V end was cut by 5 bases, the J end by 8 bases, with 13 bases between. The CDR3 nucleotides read TGTGCCAGCAGCCCTTTCAGTACGGATGAGCAGTTCTTC. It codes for CASSPFSTDEQFF.